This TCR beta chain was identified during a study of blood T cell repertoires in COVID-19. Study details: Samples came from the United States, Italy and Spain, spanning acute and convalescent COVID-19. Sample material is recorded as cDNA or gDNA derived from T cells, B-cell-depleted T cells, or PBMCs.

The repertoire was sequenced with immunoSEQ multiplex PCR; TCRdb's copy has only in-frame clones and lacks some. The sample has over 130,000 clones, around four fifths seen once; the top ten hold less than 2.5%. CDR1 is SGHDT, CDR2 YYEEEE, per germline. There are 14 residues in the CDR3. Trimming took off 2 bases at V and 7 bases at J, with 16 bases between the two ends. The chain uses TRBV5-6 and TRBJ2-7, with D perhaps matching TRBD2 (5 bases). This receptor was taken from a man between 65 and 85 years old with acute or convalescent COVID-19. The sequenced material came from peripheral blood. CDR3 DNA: TGTGCCAGCAGCTTCGGGGTCACCCTGGGGGAGCAGTACTTC. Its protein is CASSFGVTLGEQYF.